This T cell receptor (beta chain) derives from a study of blood T cell repertoires in COVID-19. Only a few counts were recorded for this clone. Sequenced by immunoSEQ multiplex PCR; TCRdb stores in-frame clones only, minus some. Here the sample spans some 80,000 clones, 75% to 85% being singletons. The germline CDR1 and CDR2 sequences are SNHLY and FYNNEI. The CDR3 extends over 14 amino acids. V trimming: 7 bases; J trimming: 5 bases; junction bases outside the gene matches: 5. Specimen: peripheral blood. The chain has TRBV2 and TRBJ2-5; TRBD2 aligns across 12 bases. The receptor was derived from a woman aged 80 or over with active or convalescent COVID-19. This CDR3 reads CASTLAGGRETQYF. CDR3 coding DNA: TGTGCCAGCACTCTAGCGGGGGGGCGGGAGACCCAGTACTTC.